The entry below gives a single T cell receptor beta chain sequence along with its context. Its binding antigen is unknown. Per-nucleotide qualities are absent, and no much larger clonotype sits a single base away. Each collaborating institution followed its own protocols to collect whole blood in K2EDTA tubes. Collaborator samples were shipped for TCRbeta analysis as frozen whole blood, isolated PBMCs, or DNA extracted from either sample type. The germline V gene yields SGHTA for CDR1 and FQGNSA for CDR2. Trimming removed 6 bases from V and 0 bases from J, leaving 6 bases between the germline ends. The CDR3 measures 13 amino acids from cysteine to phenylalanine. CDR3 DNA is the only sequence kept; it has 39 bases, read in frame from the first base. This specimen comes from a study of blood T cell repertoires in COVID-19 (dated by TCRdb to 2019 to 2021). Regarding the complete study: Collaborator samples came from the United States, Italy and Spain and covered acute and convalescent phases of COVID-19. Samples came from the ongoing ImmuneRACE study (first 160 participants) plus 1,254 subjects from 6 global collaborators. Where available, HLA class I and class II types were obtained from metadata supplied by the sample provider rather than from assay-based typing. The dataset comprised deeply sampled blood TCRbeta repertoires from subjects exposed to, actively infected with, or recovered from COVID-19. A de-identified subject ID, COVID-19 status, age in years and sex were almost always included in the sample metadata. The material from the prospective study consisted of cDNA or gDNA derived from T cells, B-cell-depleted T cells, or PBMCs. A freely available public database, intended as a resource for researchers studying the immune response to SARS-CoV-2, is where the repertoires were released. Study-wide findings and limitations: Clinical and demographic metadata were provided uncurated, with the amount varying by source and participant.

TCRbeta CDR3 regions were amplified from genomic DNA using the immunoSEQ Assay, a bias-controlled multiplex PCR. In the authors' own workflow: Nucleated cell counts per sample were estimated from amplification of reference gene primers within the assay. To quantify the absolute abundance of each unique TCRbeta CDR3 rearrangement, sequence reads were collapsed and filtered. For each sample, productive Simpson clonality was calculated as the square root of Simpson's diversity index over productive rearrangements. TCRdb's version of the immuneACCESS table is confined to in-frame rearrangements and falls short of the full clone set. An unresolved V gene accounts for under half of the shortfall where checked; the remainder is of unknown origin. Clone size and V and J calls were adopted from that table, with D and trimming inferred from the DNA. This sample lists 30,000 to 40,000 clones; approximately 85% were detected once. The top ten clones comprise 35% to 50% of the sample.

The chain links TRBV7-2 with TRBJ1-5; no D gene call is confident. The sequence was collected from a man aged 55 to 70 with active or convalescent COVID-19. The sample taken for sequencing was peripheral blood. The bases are TGTGCCAGCAGGGCAGATAGCAATCAGCCCCAGCATTTT. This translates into CASRADSNQPQHF. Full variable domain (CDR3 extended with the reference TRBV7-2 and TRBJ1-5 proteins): GAGVSQSPSNKVTEKGKDVELRCDPISGHTALYWYRQSLGQGLEFLIYFQGNSAPDKSGLPSDRFSAERTGGSVSTLTIQRTQQEDSAVYLCASRADSNQPQHFGDGTRLSIL.